These 20 T cell receptor beta chains share one sample of origin, sequenced in a study of T cell responses to AZD1222 COVID-19 vaccine (dated by TCRdb to the early 2020s). In the paper's terms, the time point label means: baseline before first vaccination. The library was prepared using the immunoSEQ multiplex PCR assay. The clones in this table, taken by TCRdb from immuneACCESS, are in-frame only. Not every clone is retained; where verified, under half of the shortfall comes from an unresolved V gene, and the cause of the rest is unknown. The sample profile shows roughly 100,000 clones; 70% to 90% of them were found once. The ten largest clones take up just under 3% of the sample. Sequencing was performed on peripheral blood, taken on day 0 of AZD1222 vaccination. These receptor sequences come from an adult in good health.

The chain joins TRBV30 to TRBJ2-2; 10 bases align to TRBD2. In germline, CDR1 is GTSNPN, CDR2 SVGIG (reference sequence). This CDR3 spans 14 amino acids. J gave up 4 bases and V 5 bases, and 4 bases lay outside the gene matches. Here the CDR3 reads CAWASGGVTGELFF. Written as DNA, the CDR3 is TGTGCCTGGGCTAGCGGGGGTGTCACCGGGGAGCTGTTTTTT.

This CDR3 is CASSLAGLQETQYF. Here the CDR3 DNA reads TGTGCCAGCAGCTTAGCTGGCCTCCAAGAGACCCAGTACTTC. This chain links TRBV7-2 with TRBJ2-5; D unclear. CDR1 is SGHTA, CDR2 FQGNSA, per germline. The CDR3 has 14 amino acids. V lost 0 bases to trimming and J lost 1 base, with 6 bases between them. Looking up the rest from reference TRBV7-2 and TRBJ2-5 gives the full variable domain: GAGVSQSPSNKVTEKGKDVELRCDPISGHTALYWYRQSLGQGLEFLIYFQGNSAPDKSGLPSDRFSAERTGGSVSTLTIQRTQQEDSAVYLCASSLAGLQETQYFGPGTRLLVL.

With regard to this clone: Relative to the germline gene, one junction end is altered; a read error may explain this. The CDR3: CASSSGETGNTIYF. The CDR3 nucleotides are TGTGCCAGCAGCTCCGGGGAAACTGGAAACACCATATATTTT. J is TRBJ1-3 and V is TRBV5-1; D gene uncertain. CDR3 size: 14 residues. The V gene's germline CDR1 is SGHRS and CDR2 YFSETQ.

This clone rates as medium-sized. This chain uses TRBV9 with TRBJ2-2, with 7 bases lining up with TRBD2. CDR3 size: 16 residues. Germline CDR1 SGDLS, CDR2 YYNGEE. The ends lost 4 bases at V and 3 bases at J; junction bases unmatched: 9. CDR3 nucleotide sequence: TGTGCCAGCAGCCTCTCTAGCGGAACTTACACCGGGGAGCTGTTTTTT. Translation: CASSLSSGTYTGELFF. The full variable domain, completed using reference TRBV9 and TRBJ2-2, is DSGVTQTPKHLITATGQRVTLRCSPRSGDLSVYWYQQSLDQGLQFLIQYYNGEERAKGNILERFSAQQFPDLHSELNLSSLELGDSALYFCASSLSSGTYTGELFFGEGSRLTVL.

The CDR3 bases are TGTGCCACAGACCCGACAGTCTCCTATGGCTACACCTTC. It encodes CATDPTVSYGYTF. This chain links TRBV7-2 with TRBJ1-2; tentative D call: TRBD1 (5 bases). CDR3 length: 13 residues. V lost 10 bases and J 4 bases, leaving 16 bases between the germline ends. Germline loops: CDR1 SGHTA, CDR2 FQGNSA.

This sequence joins TRBV12-3 or TRBV12-4 and TRBJ1-2, with D possibly being TRBD1 (5 bases). The CDR3 is 13 residues long. With 8 bases removed from V and 2 bases from J, the gap between germline ends came to 12 bases. The CDR3 protein is CASPGPENYGYTF. CDR3 in DNA: TGTGCCAGCCCGGGACCGGAAAACTATGGCTACACCTTC.

The J gene is TRBJ1-2, the V gene TRBV4-2; D uncertain. The CDR3 loop spans 15 amino acids. The ends were cut back, 0 bases at V and 4 bases at J, with 12 bases in the middle. CDR1 and CDR2 from the germline V gene are LGHNA and YNFKEQ. The CDR3 nucleotides are TGTGCCAGCAGCCAAGATAGGAATTCCATCTATGGCTACACCTTC. Translation gives CASSQDRNSIYGYTF.

Regarding this clone: Other nucleotide sequences in the sample specify the same CDR3. The J gene is TRBJ2-7, the V gene TRBV12-5; D is undetermined. There are 13 residues in the CDR3. Germline V gives CDR1 LGHNT, CDR2 FRNRAP. V was cut by 3 bases and J by 0 bases, with 6 bases left in between. CDR3 bases: TGTGCTAGTGGTTTTACGGGCTCCTACGAGCAGTACTTC. Amino acids: CASGFTGSYEQYF.

The chain's CDR3 is CASIRTAYGYTF. The CDR3 bases are TGTGCCAGCATTAGGACAGCATATGGCTACACCTTC. The chain employs TRBV6-5 and TRBJ1-2, with D tentatively TRBD1 (6 bases). The CDR3 sequence is 12 residues long. Looked up from germline, CDR1 is MNHEY and CDR2 is SVGAGI. The ends were cut back, 7 bases at V and 5 bases at J, with 11 bases in the middle.

DNA of the CDR3: TGTGCCAGCAGACAGACAGGGGGCTATAATCAGCCCCAGCATTTT. It is translated as CASRQTGGYNQPQHF. The chain links TRBV7-2 to TRBJ1-5; 10 nucleotides align to TRBD1. J was trimmed by 4 bases and V by 6 bases; bases with no gene match: 6. CDR3 length: 15 amino acids. Per germline, CDR1 SGHTA and CDR2 FQGNSA.

The chain couples TRBV4-3 to TRBJ1-1; D may be TRBD1 (6 bases). The CDR3 runs 13 residues. V shed 4 bases and J shed 1 base, with 7 bases lying between them. Germline CDR1 is LGHNA and CDR2 is YSLEER. CDR3 region: CASSLDRNTEAFF. CDR3 in DNA: TGCGCCAGCAGCCTGGACAGGAACACTGAAGCTTTCTTT.

V is TRBV13 and J is TRBJ1-1; TRBD1 is a possible D gene (5 bases). V was clipped by 5 bases and J by 1 base, with 11 bases between them. This CDR3 contains 14 residues. From germline, CDR1 is PRHDT and CDR2 FYEKMQ (reference sequence). CDR3 loop: CASSENQGNTEAFF. The CDR3 coding sequence is TGTGCCAGCAGCGAAAACCAGGGGAACACTGAAGCTTTCTTT.

The V gene is TRBV7-2, the J gene TRBJ2-3; D remains ambiguous. CDR3 length: 15 residues. V lost 5 bases, J lost 1 base, and 13 bases lay in between. Germline V gene lookup returns CDR1 SGHTA and CDR2 FQGNSA. CDR3 sequence reads: CASSTPTKRTDTQYF. CDR3 DNA sequence: TGTGCCAGCAGCACCCCAACGAAACGCACAGATACGCAGTATTTT.

The chain joins TRBV18 to TRBJ1-1; no reliable D call. The CDR3 runs to 14 residues. Trimming cost V 3 bases and J 1 base, with 9 bases left between them. Germline V gene lookup returns CDR1 KGHSH and CDR2 LQKENI. CDR3 sequence (DNA): TGTGCCAGCTCACCGACCAACGAGAACACTGAAGCTTTCTTT. Translating it yields CASSPTNENTEAFF.

V and J are TRBV18 and TRBJ2-7; 12 bases are a match to TRBD2. V lost 3 bases to trimming and J lost 5 bases; unmatched junction nucleotides: 5. This CDR3 contains 15 residues. CDR1 is KGHSH and CDR2 is LQKENI in the germline V gene. CDR3 residues: CASSPRTSGNNEQYV. CDR3 nucleotides: TGTGCCAGCTCACCGAGGACTAGCGGGAATAACGAGCAGTACGTC.

V gene TRBV19 combines with J gene TRBJ1-6; 7 nucleotides align to TRBD1. The V and J ends lost 5 bases and 11 bases, in that order; junction bases with no gene match: 12. The CDR3 covers 15 residues. Germline CDR1 reads LNHDA; CDR2 reads SQIVND (reference sequence). CDR3 nucleotide sequence: TGTGCCAGTAGTGAGGGACAGCCGATAACCACACCCCTCCACTTT. This sequence encodes CASSEGQPITTPLHF.

The chain couples TRBV9 to TRBJ1-3; D perhaps matches TRBD1 (5 bases). V dropped 4 bases and J dropped 0 bases, with 17 bases sitting between them. The CDR3 sequence is 17 residues long. The germline gives CDR1 SGDLS, CDR2 YYNGEE. CDR3 amino acids: CASSLEGTANSGNTIYF. The CDR3 DNA reads TGTGCCAGCAGCCTAGAAGGGACGGCGAACTCTGGAAACACCATATATTTT.

V is TRBV5-1 and J is TRBJ2-1, with TRBD1 as a possible D gene (5 bases). This CDR3 spans 12 amino acids. Trimming took off 5 bases at V and 6 bases at J, with 9 bases between the two ends. Germline lookup yields CDR1 SGHRS and CDR2 YFSETQ. The CDR3 loop reads CASRPDSNEQFF. DNA for the CDR3: TGCGCCAGCAGACCCGACAGCAATGAGCAGTTCTTC.

This chain joins TRBV2 and TRBJ2-2, with 9 positions matching TRBD1. The germline V gene has CDR1 SNHLY and CDR2 FYNNEI. The CDR3 is made up of 15 amino acids. The trim removed 6 bases at V and 2 bases at J, leaving 4 bases unmatched. CDR3: CASSLDRGNTGELFF. The CDR3 bases are TGTGCCAGCAGCTTGGACAGGGGTAACACCGGGGAGCTGTTTTTT.

This chain uses TRBV5-1 with TRBJ2-1; D is ambiguous. Trimming shortened V by 4 bases and J by 5 bases, and 13 bases separated the two germline ends. The CDR3 has 14 residues. Germline lookup yields CDR1 SGHRS and CDR2 YFSETQ. CDR3 in DNA: TGCGCCAGCAGCCGGAAGGACGGCGACAATGAGCAGTTCTTC. This encodes CASSRKDGDNEQFF.